The 25 T cell receptor beta chains reported below all come from one sample, sequenced in a study of T cell responses to AZD1222 COVID-19 vaccine. Sequencing was performed with immunoSEQ multiplex PCR; in TCRdb, only in-frame clones are kept and a portion is missing. Of about 120,000 clones listed, more than 85% are singletons. The sample in question was peripheral blood, obtained 28 days after the second AZD1222 dose. These receptors all stem from an adult who received the AZD1222 COVID-19 vaccine.

J is TRBJ1-2 and V is TRBV11-3; tentative D call: TRBD1 (6 bases). The CDR3 has 15 amino acids. Trimming removed 1 base from V and 8 bases from J, with 17 bases in between. CDR1 and CDR2 (germline): SGHNT, YENEEA. CDR3 coding DNA: TGTGCCAGCAGCTTAGTAAGGGGGACCGAACTGGGCTACACCTTC. This gives the protein CASSLVRGTELGYTF.

This chain joins TRBV27 and TRBJ2-5; D is tentatively TRBD1 or TRBD2 (6 bases each). Trimming removed 6 bases at V and 5 bases at J, with 22 bases between. The CDR3 spans 16 residues. Germline loops: CDR1 MNHEY, CDR2 SMNVEV (reference sequence). CDR3 DNA sequence: TGTGCCAGCAGCCCCAATTCGGTAGGGGGGCGGGAGACCCAGTACTTC. As protein: CASSPNSVGGRETQYF.

V is TRBV28 and J is TRBJ1-2; 7 bases are a match to TRBD1. This CDR3 has 15 residues. Germline CDR1 and CDR2: MDHEN and SYDVKM. J was trimmed by 4 bases and V by 6 bases; bases with no gene match: 11. This chain's CDR3 is CASSGDSSFIYGYTF. The CDR3 DNA sequence: TGTGCCAGCAGCGGGGACAGCTCCTTTATCTATGGCTACACCTTC.

V is TRBV12-3 or TRBV12-4 and J is TRBJ1-1; no firm D call. This CDR3 has 13 residues. The V gene lost 3 bases and the J gene lost 1 base, with 6 bases spanning the gap. The CDR3 spells CASSLGWNTEAFF. The DNA of the CDR3 is TGTGCCAGCAGTTTGGGGTGGAACACTGAAGCTTTCTTT.

The chain carries TRBV11-3 and TRBJ2-7; tentative D call: TRBD1 (6 bases). V lost 1 base, J lost 3 bases, and 13 bases lay in between. Germline V gene sequence: CDR1 SGHNT, CDR2 YENEEA. This CDR3 has 15 residues. The CDR3 sequence: CASSLVGAPYYEQYF. CDR3 in DNA: TGTGCCAGCAGCTTAGTGGGGGCTCCCTACTACGAGCAGTACTTC.

Only a few counts were recorded for this clone. The chain couples TRBV6-6 to TRBJ2-5, with unresolved D. V lost 0 bases to trimming and J lost 1 base, with 9 bases between them. This CDR3 has 15 residues. Germline CDR1 reads MNHNY; CDR2 reads SVGAGI (reference sequence). The CDR3: CASSYSPLIQETQYF. CDR3 DNA: TGTGCCAGCAGTTACTCCCCATTAATCCAAGAGACCCAGTACTTC.

The rearrangement links TRBV5-1 to TRBJ1-1, with 9 bases matching TRBD1. Trimming removed 0 bases from V and 11 bases from J; junction bases left unmatched: 11. Germline CDR1 SGHRS, CDR2 YFSETQ. The CDR3 has 15 residues. The CDR3 protein is CASSLGTGEDGRAFF. The CDR3 DNA sequence: TGCGCCAGCAGCTTGGGGACAGGGGAGGATGGACGGGCTTTCTTT. The entire variable domain, with the rest obtained from reference TRBV5-1 and TRBJ1-1, is as follows: KAGVTQTPRYLIKTRGQQVTLSCSPISGHRSVSWYQQTPGQGLQFLFEYFSETQRNKGNFPGRFSGRQFSNSRSEMNVSTLELGDSALYLCASSLGTGEDGRAFFGQGTRLTVV.

The chain links TRBV6-5 to TRBJ1-5, with 8 bases that match TRBD1. The junction had 7 bases not matched to a gene; V was cut back by 2 bases and J by 7 bases. Germline V lookup: CDR1 MNHEY, CDR2 SVGAGI. CDR3 length: 15 amino acids. In nucleotides, the CDR3 is TGTGCCAGCAGTTACGCGACAGGGGCTGGACAGCCCCAGCATTTT. Protein sequence: CASSYATGAGQPQHF.

The V gene is TRBV30, the J gene TRBJ1-2; TRBD1 agrees at 9 bases. Germline V CDR1 and CDR2: GTSNPN, SVGIG (reference sequence). The V and J ends lost 6 bases and 4 bases, in that order; junction bases with no gene match: 3. The CDR3 is 12 residues long. The CDR3 here is CACQDRGYGYTF. The CDR3 nucleotides are TGTGCCTGCCAGGACAGGGGCTATGGCTACACCTTC.

This chain uses TRBV4-3 with TRBJ2-3; D is possibly TRBD1 (6 bases). The CDR3 consists of 15 residues. Trimming left V 4 bases short and J 5 bases short, with 16 bases between. Per the germline V gene, CDR1 is LGHNA and CDR2 is YSLEER. The CDR3 DNA sequence: TGCGCCAGCAGCCCAGGGGTTAAGGGGCGAGATACGCAGTATTTT. Its protein is CASSPGVKGRDTQYF.

The rearrangement joins TRBV7-8 to TRBJ1-6; no firm D call. The V end was cut by 1 base, the J end by 5 bases, with 9 bases between. The V gene's germline CDR1 is SGHVS and CDR2 FQNEAQ. The CDR3 runs to 15 residues. The CDR3 nucleotides are TGTGCCAGCAGCTTAGGGGTTTTGCATAATTCACCCCTCCACTTT. Translation gives CASSLGVLHNSPLHF.

This sequence joins TRBV7-2 and TRBJ1-2; D uncertain. Germline-derived CDR1 and CDR2 are SGHTA and FQGNSA. CDR3 length: 13 amino acids. With 8 bases removed from V and 2 bases from J, the gap between germline ends came to 12 bases. The CDR3 here is CASETNKNYGYTF. CDR3 sequence (DNA): TGTGCCAGCGAGACAAATAAAAACTATGGCTACACCTTC. The full variable domain, rest sourced from reference TRBV7-2 and TRBJ1-2, is GAGVSQSPSNKVTEKGKDVELRCDPISGHTALYWYRQSLGQGLEFLIYFQGNSAPDKSGLPSDRFSAERTGGSVSTLTIQRTQQEDSAVYLCASETNKNYGYTFGSGTRLTVV.

V and J are TRBV5-4 and TRBJ2-1, with D perhaps matching TRBD1 (6 bases). V was shortened by 2 bases and J by 4 bases, with 19 bases between the two germline ends. Germline CDR1 is SGHNT and CDR2 is YYREEE (reference sequence). This CDR3 has 17 residues. The CDR3 DNA sequence: TGTGCCAGCAGCTTAGAACAGGGTCCCGCCAGATACAATGAGCAGTTCTTC. Translation: CASSLEQGPARYNEQFF. Variable domain in full (rest from reference TRBV5-4 and TRBJ2-1): ETGVTQSPTHLIKTRGQQVTLRCSSQSGHNTVSWYQQALGQGPQFIFQYYREEENGRGNFPPRFSGLQFPNYSSELNVNALELDDSALYLCASSLEQGPARYNEQFFGPGTRLTVL.

This chain connects TRBV27 to TRBJ2-7; 7 positions match TRBD2. The CDR3 runs 14 residues. CDR1 is MNHEY, CDR2 SMNVEV, per germline (reference sequence). Unmatched junction bases numbered 6, after V lost 5 bases and J lost 2 bases. The CDR3 sequence is CASSGSGTTYEQYF. Written as DNA, the CDR3 is TGTGCCAGCAGTGGCAGCGGGACGACCTACGAGCAGTACTTC.

This chain connects TRBV4-3 to TRBJ2-2, with 10 bases identical to TRBD2. CDR3 length: 16 amino acids. The germline CDR1 and CDR2 sequences are LGHNA and YSLEER. With 0 bases clipped from V and 5 bases from J, the junction kept 3 bases outside the gene matches. The CDR3 protein is CASSQEVLAGTGELFF. The CDR3, as DNA: TGCGCCAGCAGCCAAGAGGTACTAGCGGGAACCGGGGAGCTGTTTTTT.

The V and J genes are TRBV19 and TRBJ2-1, with D tentatively TRBD2 (5 bases). The ends were cut back, 2 bases at V and 9 bases at J, with 11 bases in the middle. The CDR3 has 13 residues. Germline CDR1 and CDR2: LNHDA and SQIVND (reference sequence). In DNA, the CDR3 is TGTGCCAGTAGTATACTGTATCGGGGTGAGCAGTTCTTC. This gives the protein CASSILYRGEQFF.

The chain employs TRBV3-1 (or the pseudogene TRBV3-2) and TRBJ2-2; D is uncertain. This CDR3 is 14 amino acids long. Trimming pared 4 bases from V and 1 base from J, leaving 7 bases between. In germline, CDR1 is LGHDT, CDR2 YNNKEL (reference sequence). Written as DNA, the CDR3 is TGTGCCAGCAGCCCCACCGGGAACACCGGGGAGCTGTTTTTT. Translation: CASSPTGNTGELFF.

The chain has TRBV2 and TRBJ2-3; D tentatively fits TRBD1 or TRBD2 (5 bases each). The germline V and J ends were trimmed by 7 bases and 2 bases, with 10 bases remaining between them. Looked up from germline, CDR1 is SNHLY and CDR2 is FYNNEI. The CDR3 runs to 13 residues. CDR3 sequence reads: CASMGEYTDTQYF. The CDR3 DNA reads TGTGCCAGCATGGGGGAATACACAGATACGCAGTATTTT. The whole variable domain, filled in from reference TRBV2 and TRBJ2-3, reads EPEVTQTPSHQVTQMGQEVILRCVPISNHLYFYWYRQILGQKVEFLVSFYNNEISEKSEIFDDQFSVERPDGSNFTLKIRSTKLEDSAMYFCASMGEYTDTQYFGPGTRLTVL.

The gene calls are TRBV28 and TRBJ1-4; TRBD1 matches at 7 bases. Looked up from germline, CDR1 is MDHEN and CDR2 is SYDVKM. V lost 5 bases and J lost 6; bases outside the gene matches: 9. The CDR3 is 15 residues long. CDR3: CASSRPGTAYEKLFF. CDR3 nucleotides: TGTGCCAGCAGTCGCCCCGGGACAGCCTATGAAAAACTGTTTTTT.

The genes are TRBV5-5 and TRBJ2-1, with 8 bases aligning to TRBD2. CDR1 SGHKS and CDR2 YYEKEE come from the germline V gene (reference sequence). The CDR3 length is 15 residues. V dropped 0 bases and J dropped 12; count of bases not matched to a gene: 11. The CDR3 nucleotides read TGTGCCAGCAGCTTGGGACTAGCGTTGACTGGGGGGCAGTTCTTC. It specifies CASSLGLALTGGQFF.

This clone has a single count. The chain uses TRBV27 and TRBJ2-2; 7 nucleotides match TRBD2. Trimming at V came to 2 bases and at J to 4 bases, leaving 4 bases not matched to a gene. Germline CDR1 reads MNHEY; CDR2 reads SMNVEV (reference sequence). The CDR3 is 15 amino acids. The CDR3 coding sequence is TGTGCCAGCAGTTTAGCGGGAGTGATCACCGGGGAGCTGTTTTTT. This codes for CASSLAGVITGELFF.

A single count supports this clone. The chain is built from TRBV23-1 and TRBJ1-2; no clear D gene. TRBV23-1 carries the ORF label, with uncertain function. V was shortened by 10 bases and J by 9 bases, with 39 bases between the two germline ends. This CDR3 has 19 residues. The CDR3 DNA follows: TGCGCCATCACGCAGCGCCCAATTAATCCATCCCCGCAAGGAAGGAGCTACACCTTC. It yields the protein CAITQRPINPSPQGRSYTF.

The rearrangement links TRBV13 to TRBJ1-2; 9 bases are a match to TRBD1. V lost 5 bases, J lost 2 bases, and 6 bases stayed unmatched. The CDR3 is made up of 15 amino acids. From germline, CDR1 is PRHDT and CDR2 FYEKMQ (reference sequence). The CDR3 is CASSRLDRGNYGYTF. CDR3 coding DNA: TGTGCCAGCAGCCGATTGGACAGGGGAAACTATGGCTACACCTTC. The whole variable domain, filled in from reference TRBV13 and TRBJ1-2, reads AAGVIQSPRHLIKEKRETATLKCYPIPRHDTVYWYQQGPGQDPQFLISFYEKMQSDKGSIPDRFSAQQFSDYHSELNMSSLELGDSALYFCASSRLDRGNYGYTFGSGTRLTVV.

The genes are TRBV28 and TRBJ2-7; D perhaps matches TRBD2 (6 bases). Germline assignment: CDR1 MDHEN and CDR2 SYDVKM. The CDR3 totals 15 residues. V was trimmed by 0 bases and J by 2 bases, leaving 11 bases between them. The CDR3 loop reads CASSLWRGGTYEQYF. DNA of the CDR3: TGTGCCAGCAGTTTATGGCGGGGCGGCACCTACGAGCAGTACTTC.

This clone was picked up a small number of times. The chain combines TRBV5-4 with TRBJ2-7; unclear D gene. V lost 4 bases, J lost 0 bases, and 5 bases lay in between. CDR3 size: 12 residues. CDR1 SGHNT and CDR2 YYREEE come from the germline V gene (reference sequence). The DNA of the CDR3 is TGTGCCAGCAGCGGCACCTCCTACGAGCAGTACTTC. It is translated as CASSGTSYEQYF.